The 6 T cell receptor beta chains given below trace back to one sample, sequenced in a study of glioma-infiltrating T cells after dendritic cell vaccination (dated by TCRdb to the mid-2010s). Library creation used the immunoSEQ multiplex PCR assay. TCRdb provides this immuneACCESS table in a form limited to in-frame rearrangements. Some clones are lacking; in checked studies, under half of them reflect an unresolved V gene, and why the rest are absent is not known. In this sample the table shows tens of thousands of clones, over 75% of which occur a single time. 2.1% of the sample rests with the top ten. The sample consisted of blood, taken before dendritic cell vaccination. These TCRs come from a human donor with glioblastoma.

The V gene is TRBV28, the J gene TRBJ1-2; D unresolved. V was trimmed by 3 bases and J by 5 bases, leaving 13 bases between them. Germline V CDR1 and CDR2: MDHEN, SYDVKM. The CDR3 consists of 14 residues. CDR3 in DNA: TGTGCCAGCAGTTTGGGTACAGAACTTTATGGCTACACCTTC. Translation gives CASSLGTELYGYTF.

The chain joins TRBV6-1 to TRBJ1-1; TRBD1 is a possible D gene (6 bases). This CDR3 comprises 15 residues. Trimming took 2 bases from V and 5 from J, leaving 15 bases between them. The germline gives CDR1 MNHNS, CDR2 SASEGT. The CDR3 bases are TGTGCCAGCAGTGAACCAGGGGCCTCAAAGACTGAAGCTTTCTTT. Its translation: CASSEPGASKTEAFF.

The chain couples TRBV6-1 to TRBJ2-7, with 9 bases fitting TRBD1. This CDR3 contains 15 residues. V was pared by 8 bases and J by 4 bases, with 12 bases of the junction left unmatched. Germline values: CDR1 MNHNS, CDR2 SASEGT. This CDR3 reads CASQTGGQNLYEQYV. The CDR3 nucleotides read TGTGCCAGCCAAACAGGGGGCCAAAACCTTTACGAGCAGTACGTC.

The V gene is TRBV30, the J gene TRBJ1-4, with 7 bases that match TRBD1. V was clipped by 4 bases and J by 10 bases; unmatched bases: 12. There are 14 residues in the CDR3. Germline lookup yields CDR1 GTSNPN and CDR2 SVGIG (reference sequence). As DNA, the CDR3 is TGTGCCTGGACCTCGACAGGGTTTTTTGGAAAACTGTTTTTT. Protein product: CAWTSTGFFGKLFF.

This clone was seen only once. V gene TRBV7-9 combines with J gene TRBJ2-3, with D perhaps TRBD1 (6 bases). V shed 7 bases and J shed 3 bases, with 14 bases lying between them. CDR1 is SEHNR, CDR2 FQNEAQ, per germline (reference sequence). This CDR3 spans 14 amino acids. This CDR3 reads CASNRDLPTDTQYF. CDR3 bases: TGTGCCAGCAACAGGGACCTACCGACAGATACGCAGTATTTT.

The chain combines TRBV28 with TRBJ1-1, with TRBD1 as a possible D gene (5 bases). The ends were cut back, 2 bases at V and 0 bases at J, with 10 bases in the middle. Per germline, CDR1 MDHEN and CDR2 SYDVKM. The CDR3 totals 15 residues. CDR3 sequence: CASSLPGAMNTEAFF. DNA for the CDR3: TGTGCCAGCAGTTTACCTGGGGCAATGAACACTGAAGCTTTCTTT.